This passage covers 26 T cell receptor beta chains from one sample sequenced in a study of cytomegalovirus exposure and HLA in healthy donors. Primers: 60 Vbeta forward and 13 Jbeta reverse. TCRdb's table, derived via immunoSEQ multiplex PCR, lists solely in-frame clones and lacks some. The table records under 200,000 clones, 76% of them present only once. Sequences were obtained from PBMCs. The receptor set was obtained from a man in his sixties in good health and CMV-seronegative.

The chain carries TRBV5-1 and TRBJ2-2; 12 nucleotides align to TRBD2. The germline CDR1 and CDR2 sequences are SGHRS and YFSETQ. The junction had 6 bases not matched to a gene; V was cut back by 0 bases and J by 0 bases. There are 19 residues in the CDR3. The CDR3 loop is CASSLARLAGVSNTGELFF. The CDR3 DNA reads TGCGCCAGCAGCTTGGCCCGACTAGCGGGGGTGTCGAACACCGGGGAGCTGTTTTTT.

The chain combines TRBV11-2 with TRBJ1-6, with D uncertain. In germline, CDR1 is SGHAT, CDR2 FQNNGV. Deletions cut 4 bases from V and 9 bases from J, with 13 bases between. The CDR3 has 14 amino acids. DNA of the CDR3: TGTGCCAGCAGCTCAGAGAGACTCCTTTCACCCCTCCACTTT. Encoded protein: CASSSERLLSPLHF.

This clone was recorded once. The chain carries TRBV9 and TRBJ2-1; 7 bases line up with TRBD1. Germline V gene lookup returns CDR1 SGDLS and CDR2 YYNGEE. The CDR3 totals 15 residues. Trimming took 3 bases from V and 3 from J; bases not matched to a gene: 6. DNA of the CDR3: TGTGCCAGCAGCGGCCAGACAGGGCTCTACAATGAGCAGTTCTTC. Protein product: CASSGQTGLYNEQFF.

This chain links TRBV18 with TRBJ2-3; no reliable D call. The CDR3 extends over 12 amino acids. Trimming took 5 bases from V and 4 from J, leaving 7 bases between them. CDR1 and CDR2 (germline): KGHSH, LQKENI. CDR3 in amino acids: CASSILADTQYF. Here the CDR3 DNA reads TGTGCCAGCTCAATTCTAGCAGATACGCAGTATTTT.

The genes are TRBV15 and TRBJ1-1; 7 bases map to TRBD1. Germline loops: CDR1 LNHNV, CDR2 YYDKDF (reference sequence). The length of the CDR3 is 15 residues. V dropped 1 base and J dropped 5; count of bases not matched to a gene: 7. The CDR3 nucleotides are TGTGCCACCAGCAGAGGGATTACAGGGGAAACTGAAGCTTTCTTT. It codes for CATSRGITGETEAFF.

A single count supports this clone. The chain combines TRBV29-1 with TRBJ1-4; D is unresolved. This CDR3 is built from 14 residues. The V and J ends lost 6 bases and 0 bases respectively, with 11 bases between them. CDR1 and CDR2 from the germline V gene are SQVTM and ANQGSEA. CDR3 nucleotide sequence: TGCAGCGTGAACACGGGGACAACTAATGAAAAACTGTTTTTT. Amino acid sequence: CSVNTGTTNEKLFF.

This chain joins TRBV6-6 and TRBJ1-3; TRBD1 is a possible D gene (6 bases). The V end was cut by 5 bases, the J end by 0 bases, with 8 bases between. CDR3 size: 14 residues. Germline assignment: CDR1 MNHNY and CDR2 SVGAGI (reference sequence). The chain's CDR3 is CASSQGGSGNTIYF. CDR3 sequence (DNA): TGTGCCAGCAGTCAAGGGGGCTCTGGAAACACCATATATTTT.

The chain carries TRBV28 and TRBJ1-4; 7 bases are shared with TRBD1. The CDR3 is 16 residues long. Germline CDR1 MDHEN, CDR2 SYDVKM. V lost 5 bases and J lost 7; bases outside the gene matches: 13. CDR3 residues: CASSSYVAGGAEKLFF. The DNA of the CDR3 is TGTGCCAGCAGTAGTTACGTGGCAGGGGGTGCTGAAAAACTGTTTTTT.

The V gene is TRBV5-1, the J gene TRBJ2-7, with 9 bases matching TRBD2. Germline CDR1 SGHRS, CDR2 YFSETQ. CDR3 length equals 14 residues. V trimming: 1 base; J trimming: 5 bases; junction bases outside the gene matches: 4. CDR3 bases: TGCGCCAGCAGCTTGACGCGGGGGGGGGACGAGCAGTACTTC. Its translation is CASSLTRGGDEQYF.

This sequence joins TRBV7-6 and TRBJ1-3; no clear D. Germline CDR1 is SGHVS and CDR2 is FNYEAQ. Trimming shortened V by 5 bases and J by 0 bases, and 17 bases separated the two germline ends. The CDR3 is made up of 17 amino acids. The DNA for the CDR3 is TGTGCCAGCAGCCTAAGAGAGCCCTCAAGCTCTGGAAACACCATATATTTT. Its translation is CASSLREPSSSGNTIYF.

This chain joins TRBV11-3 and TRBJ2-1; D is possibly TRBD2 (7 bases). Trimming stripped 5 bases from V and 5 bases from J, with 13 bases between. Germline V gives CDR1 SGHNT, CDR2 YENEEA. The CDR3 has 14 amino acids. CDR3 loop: CASSLGGAHNEQFF. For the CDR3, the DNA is TGTGCCAGCAGCCTGGGGGGGGCCCACAATGAGCAGTTCTTC. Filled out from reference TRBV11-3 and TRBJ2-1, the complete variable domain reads EAGVVQSPRYKIIEKKQPVAFWCNPISGHNTLYWYLQNLGQGPELLIRYENEEAVDDSQLPKDRFSAERLKGVDSTLKIQPAELGDSAVYLCASSLGGAHNEQFFGPGTRLTVL.

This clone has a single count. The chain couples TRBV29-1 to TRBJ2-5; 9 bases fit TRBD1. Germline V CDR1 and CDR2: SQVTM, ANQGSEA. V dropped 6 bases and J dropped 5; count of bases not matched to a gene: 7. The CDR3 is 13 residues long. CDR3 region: CSVDRDRVETQYF. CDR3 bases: TGCAGCGTGGACCGGGACAGGGTCGAGACCCAGTACTTC.

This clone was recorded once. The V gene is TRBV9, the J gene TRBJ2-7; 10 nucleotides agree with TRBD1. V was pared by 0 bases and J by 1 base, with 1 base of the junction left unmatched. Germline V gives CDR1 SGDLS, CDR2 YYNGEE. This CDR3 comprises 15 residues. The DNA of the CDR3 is TGTGCCAGCAGCGTAGCGGGACAGGGGTCCTACGAGCAGTACTTC. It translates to CASSVAGQGSYEQYF.

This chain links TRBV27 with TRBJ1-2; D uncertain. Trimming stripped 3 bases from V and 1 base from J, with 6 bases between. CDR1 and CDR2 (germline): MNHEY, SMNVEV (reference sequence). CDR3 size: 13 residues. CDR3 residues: CASSFEGNYGYTF. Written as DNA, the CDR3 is TGTGCCAGCAGTTTTGAGGGTAACTATGGCTACACCTTC.

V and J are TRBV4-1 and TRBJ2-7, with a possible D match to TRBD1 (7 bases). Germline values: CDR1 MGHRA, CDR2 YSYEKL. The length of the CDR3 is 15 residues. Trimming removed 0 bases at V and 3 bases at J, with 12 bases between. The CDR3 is CASSQEGQGGYEQYF. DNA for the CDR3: TGCGCCAGCAGCCAAGAAGGTCAGGGGGGCTACGAGCAGTACTTC.

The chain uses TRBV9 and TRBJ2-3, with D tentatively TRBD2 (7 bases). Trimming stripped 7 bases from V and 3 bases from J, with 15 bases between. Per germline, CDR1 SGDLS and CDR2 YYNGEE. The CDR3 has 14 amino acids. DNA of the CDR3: TGTGCCAGCTCCCCGCGGGGGCTAACAGATACGCAGTATTTT. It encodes CASSPRGLTDTQYF.

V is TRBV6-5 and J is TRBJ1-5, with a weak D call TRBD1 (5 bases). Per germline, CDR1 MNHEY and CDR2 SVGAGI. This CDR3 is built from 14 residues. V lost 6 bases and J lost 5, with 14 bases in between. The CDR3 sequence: CASRPFLRDQPQHF. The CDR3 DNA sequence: TGTGCCAGCAGGCCTTTCCTCAGGGATCAGCCCCAGCATTTT.

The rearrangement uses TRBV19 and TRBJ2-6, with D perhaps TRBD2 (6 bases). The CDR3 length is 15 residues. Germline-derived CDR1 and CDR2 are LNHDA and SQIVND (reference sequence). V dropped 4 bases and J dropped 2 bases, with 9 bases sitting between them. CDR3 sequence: CASSTGAPGANVLTF. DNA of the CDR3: TGTGCCAGTAGTACGGGAGCCCCTGGGGCCAACGTCCTGACTTTC.

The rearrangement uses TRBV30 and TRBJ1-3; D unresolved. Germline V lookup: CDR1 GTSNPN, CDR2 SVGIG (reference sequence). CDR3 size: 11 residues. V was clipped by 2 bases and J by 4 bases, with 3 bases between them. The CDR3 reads CAWSRGNTIYF. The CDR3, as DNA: TGTGCCTGGAGTCGGGGAAACACCATATATTTT.

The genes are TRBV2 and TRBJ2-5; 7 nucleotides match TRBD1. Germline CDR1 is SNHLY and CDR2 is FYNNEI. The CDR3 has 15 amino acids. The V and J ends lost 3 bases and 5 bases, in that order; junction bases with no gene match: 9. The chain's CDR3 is CASSDQEGGWETQYF. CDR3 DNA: TGTGCCAGCAGTGACCAAGAAGGGGGCTGGGAGACCCAGTACTTC.

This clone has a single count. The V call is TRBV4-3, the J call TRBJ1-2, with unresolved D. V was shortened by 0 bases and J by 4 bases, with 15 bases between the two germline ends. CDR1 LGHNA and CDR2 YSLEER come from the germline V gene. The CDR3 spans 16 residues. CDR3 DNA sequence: TGCGCCAGCAGCCAAGATCTGGAGTCGGCAATCTATGGCTACACCTTC. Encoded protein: CASSQDLESAIYGYTF.

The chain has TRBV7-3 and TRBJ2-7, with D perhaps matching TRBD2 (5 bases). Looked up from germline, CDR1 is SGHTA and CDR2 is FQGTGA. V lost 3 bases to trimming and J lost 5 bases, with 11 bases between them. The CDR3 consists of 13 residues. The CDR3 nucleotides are TGTGCCAGCAGCTTTAACTACGGGGACGAGCAGTACTTC. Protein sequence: CASSFNYGDEQYF.

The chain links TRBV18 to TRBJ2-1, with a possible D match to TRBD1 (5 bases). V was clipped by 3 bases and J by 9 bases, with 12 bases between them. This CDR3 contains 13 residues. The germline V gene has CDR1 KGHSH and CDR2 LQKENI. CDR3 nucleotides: TGTGCCAGCTCACCGGACATCGCTGGTGAGCAGTTCTTC. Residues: CASSPDIAGEQFF.

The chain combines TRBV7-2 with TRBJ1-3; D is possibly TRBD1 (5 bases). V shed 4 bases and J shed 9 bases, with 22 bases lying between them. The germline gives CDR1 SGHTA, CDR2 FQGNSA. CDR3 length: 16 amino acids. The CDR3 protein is CASSSPGGPTRGTIYF. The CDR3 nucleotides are TGTGCCAGCAGCTCCCCCGGGGGACCGACCCGGGGCACCATATATTTT.

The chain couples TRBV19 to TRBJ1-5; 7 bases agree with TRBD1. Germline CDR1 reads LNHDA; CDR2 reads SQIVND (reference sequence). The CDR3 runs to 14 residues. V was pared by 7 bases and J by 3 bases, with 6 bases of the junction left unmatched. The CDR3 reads CASTVGQLNQPQHF. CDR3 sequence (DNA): TGTGCCAGTACGGTGGGACAGCTCAATCAGCCCCAGCATTTT.

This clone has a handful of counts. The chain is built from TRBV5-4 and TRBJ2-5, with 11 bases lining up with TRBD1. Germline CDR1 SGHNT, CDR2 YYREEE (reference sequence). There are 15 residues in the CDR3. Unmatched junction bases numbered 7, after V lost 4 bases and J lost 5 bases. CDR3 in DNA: TGTGCCAGCAGCATGGGACAGGGGGTAGCGGAGACCCAGTACTTC. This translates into CASSMGQGVAETQYF.